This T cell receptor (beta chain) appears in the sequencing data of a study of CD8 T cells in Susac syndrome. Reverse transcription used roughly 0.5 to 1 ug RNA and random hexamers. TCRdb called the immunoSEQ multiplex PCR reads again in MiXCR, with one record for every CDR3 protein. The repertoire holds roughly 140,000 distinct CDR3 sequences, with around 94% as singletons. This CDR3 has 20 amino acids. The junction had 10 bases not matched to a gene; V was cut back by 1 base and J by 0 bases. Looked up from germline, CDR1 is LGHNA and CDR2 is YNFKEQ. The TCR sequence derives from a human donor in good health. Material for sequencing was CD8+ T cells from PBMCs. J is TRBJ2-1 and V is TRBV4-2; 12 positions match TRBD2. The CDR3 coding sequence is TGTGCCAGCAGCCAAGCCTTGGGACTAGCGGGCGTTAGCTCCTACAATGAGCAGTTCTTC. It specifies CASSQALGLAGVSSYNEQFF.